This entry lists 18 T cell receptor beta chains sequenced from one sample in a study of CD8+ T cells in alopecia areata. RNA extraction and reverse transcription yielded cDNA as sequencing template. Generated by immunoSEQ multiplex PCR, the TCRdb table keeps only in-frame clones and is missing some. The profile shows approximately 210,000 clones, around three fifths of them singletons. The treatment: oral pan-JAK inhibitor, 5-10 mg twice daily. Sequencing used CD4+ T cells sorted from blood, obtained at week 24, from a patient treated with tofacitinib. Receptor source: a human donor with alopecia areata.

This clone was detected once. The rearrangement joins TRBV27 to TRBJ2-1, with 11 bases that match TRBD2. CDR1 MNHEY and CDR2 SMNVEV come from the germline V gene (reference sequence). The V segment lost 5 bases and the J segment 4 bases; nucleotides outside the gene matches: 4. This CDR3 is built from 15 residues. DNA of the CDR3: TGTGCCAGCAGTGCACTAGCGGGGGCTTACAATGAGCAGTTCTTC. This translates into CASSALAGAYNEQFF.

The CDR3 coding sequence is TGCGCCAGCAGCCAAGTTTACGGGGTTGAGCAGTTCTTC. Its translation is CASSQVYGVEQFF. This rearrangement joins TRBV4-1 to TRBJ2-1, with D maybe TRBD2 (5 bases). The V gene's germline CDR1 is MGHRA and CDR2 YSYEKL. V dropped 1 base and J dropped 9 bases, with 10 bases sitting between them. The CDR3 covers 13 residues.

The chain employs TRBV29-1 and TRBJ1-1; D gene ambiguous. Trimming shortened V by 4 bases and J by 11 bases, and 14 bases separated the two germline ends. The CDR3 runs 11 residues. The germline V gene has CDR1 SQVTM and CDR2 ANQGSEA. The CDR3 DNA reads TGCAGCGTTGCCGCCAGGAGTGGGGCTTTCTTT. Encoded protein: CSVAARSGAFF.

This clone occurred a few times. The rearrangement links TRBV9 to TRBJ2-1; possible D gene TRBD2, 6 bases. The germline CDR1 and CDR2 sequences are SGDLS and YYNGEE. The CDR3 covers 17 residues. The germline V and J ends were trimmed by 0 bases and 6 bases, with 19 bases remaining between them. CDR3 DNA sequence: TGTGCCAGCAGCGTAGCTGCCGCGGGGAGCCTAGGCAATGAGCAGTTCTTC. Its translation is CASSVAAAGSLGNEQFF.

This clone was seen only a few times. The chain has TRBV29-1 and TRBJ2-7; maybe TRBD2 (6 bases). The CDR3 runs to 12 residues. Trimming took 4 bases from V and 6 from J, leaving 13 bases between them. The germline CDR1 and CDR2 sequences are SQVTM and ANQGSEA. CDR3 region: CSVVAGYGEQYF. As DNA, the CDR3 is TGCAGCGTTGTTGCGGGGTATGGCGAGCAGTACTTC.

The chain has TRBV30 and TRBJ1-1, with TRBD1 matching 7 bases. Germline CDR1 reads GTSNPN; CDR2 reads SVGIG (reference sequence). The length of the CDR3 is 12 residues. After removal of 1 base from V and 4 bases from J, the junction contained 0 bases not matched to a gene. The CDR3 DNA sequence: TGTGCCTGGAGTGCAGGGGGCACTGAAGCTTTCTTT. Translated: CAWSAGGTEAFF.

V usage is TRBV2 and J usage is TRBJ2-1, with 9 bases fitting TRBD1. CDR3 length: 14 amino acids. The V segment lost 4 bases and the J segment 10 bases; nucleotides outside the gene matches: 8. Germline lookup yields CDR1 SNHLY and CDR2 FYNNEI. The CDR3 spells CASSGNRGRREQFF. The CDR3 bases are TGTGCCAGCAGTGGAAACAGGGGGCGCAGGGAGCAGTTCTTC.

V usage is TRBV13 and J usage is TRBJ2-5; the D call may be TRBD1 or TRBD2 (5 bases each). Between the trimmed V and J ends, which lost 6 bases and 2 bases, there was a span of 10 bases. CDR1 and CDR2 from the germline V gene are PRHDT and FYEKMQ (reference sequence). The CDR3 runs 13 residues. The CDR3 is CASRVGGQETQYF. CDR3 nucleotide sequence: TGTGCCAGCAGGGTTGGGGGTCAAGAGACCCAGTACTTC. Full variable domain (remainder filled in from reference TRBV13 and TRBJ2-5): AAGVIQSPRHLIKEKRETATLKCYPIPRHDTVYWYQQGPGQDPQFLISFYEKMQSDKGSIPDRFSAQQFSDYHSELNMSSLELGDSALYFCASRVGGQETQYFGPGTRLLVL.

The CDR3 DNA sequence: TGTGCCAGCAGCTTATTCGGGGGCAGGAACACTGAAGCTTTCTTT. As protein: CASSLFGGRNTEAFF. This chain uses TRBV7-2 with TRBJ1-1; perhaps TRBD1 as D (6 bases). This CDR3 has 15 residues. The ends were cut back, 2 bases at V and 1 base at J, with 11 bases in the middle. Looked up from germline, CDR1 is SGHTA and CDR2 is FQGNSA.

The table lists this clone with a few counts. The rearrangement links TRBV29-1 to TRBJ2-3; 12 positions match TRBD2. The CDR3 totals 14 residues. V dropped 2 bases and J dropped 5; count of bases not matched to a gene: 2. The germline CDR1 and CDR2 sequences are SQVTM and ANQGSEA. DNA of the CDR3: TGCAGCGTTGAAAAGACTAGCGGGGGAGATACGCAGTATTTT. Protein: CSVEKTSGGDTQYF.

The rearrangement uses TRBV18 and TRBJ1-5, with D possibly being TRBD1 (6 bases). V was clipped by 2 bases and J by 7 bases, with 15 bases between them. Per germline, CDR1 KGHSH and CDR2 LQKENI. The CDR3 is 15 residues long. The CDR3 nucleotides are TGTGCCAGCTCACCAATGCGTAGTCAGGGGCAGCCCCAGCATTTT. It specifies CASSPMRSQGQPQHF.

V usage is TRBV6-1 and J usage is TRBJ1-5; D ambiguous. The CDR3 is made up of 15 amino acids. Germline CDR1 reads MNHNS; CDR2 reads SASEGT. The V and J ends lost 3 bases and 3 bases respectively, with 12 bases between them. CDR3 amino acids: CASSDGTALNQPQHF. CDR3 nucleotides: TGTGCCAGCAGTGACGGCACAGCGCTCAATCAGCCCCAGCATTTT.

This chain joins TRBV29-1 and TRBJ1-1, with D unclear. Trimming left V 3 bases short and J 0 bases short, with 14 bases between. CDR1 and CDR2 from the germline V gene are SQVTM and ANQGSEA. The length of the CDR3 is 15 residues. As DNA, the CDR3 is TGCAGCGTTGACCTAGGCGGCGGACTGAACACTGAAGCTTTCTTT. This gives the protein CSVDLGGGLNTEAFF.

The CDR3, as DNA: TGCAGCGTTATAGACAGGGTCTATGGCTACACCTTC. Its translation is CSVIDRVYGYTF. V usage is TRBV29-1 and J usage is TRBJ1-2, with 7 bases matching TRBD1. V lost 5 bases and J lost 4; bases outside the gene matches: 4. CDR3 length: 12 residues. CDR1 is SQVTM, CDR2 ANQGSEA, per germline.

This clone was seen only a few times. The CDR3 region is CSVRPQETQYF. The CDR3 coding sequence is TGCAGCGTCAGGCCCCAAGAGACCCAGTACTTC. The J gene is TRBJ2-5, the V gene TRBV29-1, with D hard to call. The V gene lost 6 bases and the J gene lost 1 base, with 6 bases spanning the gap. Germline values: CDR1 SQVTM, CDR2 ANQGSEA. This CDR3 has 11 residues.

This clone was picked up a small number of times. At one end the junction does not follow the germline gene, possibly because of a read error. In DNA, the CDR3 is TGCGCCAGCAGCTTGACGGGGGACTTAAAATTCTACGTGCAGTACTTC. It is translated as CASSLTGDLKFYVQYF. The genes are TRBV5-1 and TRBJ2-7, with D tentatively TRBD2 (6 bases). In germline, CDR1 is SGHRS, CDR2 YFSETQ. CDR3 length: 16 residues. Full variable domain (outside the CDR3, taken from reference TRBV5-1 and TRBJ2-7): KAGVTQTPRYLIKTRGQQVTLSCSPISGHRSVSWYQQTPGQGLQFLFEYFSETQRNKGNFPGRFSGRQFSNSRSEMNVSTLELGDSALYLCASSLTGDLKFYVQYFGPGTRLTVT.

This chain links TRBV15 with TRBJ2-1; D is uncertain. The germline V gene has CDR1 LNHNV and CDR2 YYDKDF (reference sequence). The CDR3 is made up of 13 amino acids. V dropped 6 bases and J dropped 7 bases, with 13 bases sitting between them. This chain's CDR3 is CATSAREGNEQFF. CDR3 DNA: TGTGCCACCAGTGCAAGGGAAGGGAATGAGCAGTTCTTC.

This clone was counted between two and nine times. This sample also contains other DNA sequences that code for the same CDR3. This sequence joins TRBV29-1 and TRBJ1-5, with D possibly matching TRBD1 (6 bases). CDR3 length equals 13 residues. The germline CDR1 and CDR2 sequences are SQVTM and ANQGSEA. Trimming cost V 4 bases and J 7 bases, with 14 bases left between them. The CDR3 sequence is CSVVDRGGQPQHF. CDR3 DNA: TGCAGCGTTGTCGATCGGGGGGGCCAGCCCCAGCATTTT.